This is a list of T cell receptor beta chains from one sample in a study of low-dose radiotherapy and immunotherapy resistance in tumors. TCRdb analysed the reads with MiXCR anew, one entry per CDR3 protein. The table shows over 70,000 distinct CDR3 sequences, with around a third occurring only once. Sample: PBMCs, taken before treatment. The receptor source for this set is a female donor with ovarian cancer. CDR3s include the opening cysteine and the closing phenylalanine or tryptophan. The D gene is left open where the match is weak. The listing skips clone size in some rows; elsewhere it reads once, few, many or a size class.

.,TRBJ2-1,TRBV4-3,many,TGCGCCAGCAGCACCTGGGGGAATGAGCAGTTCTTC,CASSTWGNEQFF
.,TRBJ2-7,TRBV6-2/TRBV6-3,many,TGTGCCACCAAAGGGGCCTACGAGCAGTACTTC,CATKGAYEQYF
.,TRBJ1-6,TRBV7-2,many,TGTGCCAGCAGCGGCGCCGGTCTAAATTCACCCCTCCACTTT,CASSGAGLNSPLHF
.,TRBJ2-3,TRBV5-1,.,TGCGCCAGCAAGGATGACCCGGGGGGCCGATCGCAGTATTTT,CASKDDPGGRSQYF
.,TRBJ1-2,TRBV20-1,many,TGCAGTGCTAGAGGTTCGGGGGCCGGATATGGCTACACCTTC,CSARGSGAGYGYTF
TRBD1,TRBJ2-2,TRBV29-1,many,TGCAGCGTTTCCGGGACAGGGAACACCGGGGAGCTGTTTTTT,CSVSGTGNTGELFF
TRBD1,TRBJ2-2,TRBV6-2/TRBV6-3,many,TGTGCCAGCAAAGGACAGGGGTCTGCCGGGGAGCTGTTTTTT,CASKGQGSAGELFF
.,TRBJ1-4,TRBV20-1,many,TGCAGTGCTGATATCAATGAAAAACTGTTTTTT,CSADINEKLFF
.,TRBJ2-2,TRBV5-1,.,TGCGCCAGCAGCTCCGACGGGACCGGGGAGCTGTTTTTT,CASSSDGTGELFF
TRBD2,TRBJ2-3,TRBV6-6,.,TGTGCCAGCAGTTACGGTGCGGGCGGGGGGGCAGATACGCAGTATTTT,CASSYGAGGGADTQYF
TRBD1,TRBJ1-1,TRBV5-6,.,TGTGCCAGCATCCCAAGCGGGGACAGGGATAATACTGAAGCTTTCTTT,CASIPSGDRDNTEAFF
.,TRBJ2-1,TRBV3-1,few,TGTGCCAGCAGCCAAGGGCGGGGACTGGGCAATGAGCAGTTCTTC,CASSQGRGLGNEQFF
TRBD1,TRBJ1-2,TRBV28,many,TGTGCCAGCAGTTTCGGTGACGGGACAGGGAGATCCATTTACACCTTC,CASSFGDGTGRSIYTF
.,TRBJ2-1,TRBV20-1,many,TGCAGTGCGGCCGGGACCTCCTCTACAGAAGAGCAGTTCTTC,CSAAGTSSTEEQFF